What follows describes a single T cell receptor beta chain. The antigen is unknown. These data come from a study of PD-1 blockade in mismatch repair-deficient tumors. Study at large: Patients had about a dozen mismatch repair-deficient cancer types, all previously treated and progressing. Whole-study findings and limits: Tumor-resident clones, often absent from pretreatment blood, expanded after pembrolizumab and then contracted.

This CDR3 contains 15 residues. V gave up 5 bases and J gave up 1 base; unmatched junction bases: 2. Germline V gives CDR1 LNHDA, CDR2 SQIVND (reference sequence). Sequenced by immunoSEQ multiplex PCR; TCRdb stores in-frame clones only, minus some. This sample yields 39,000 or so clones, of which approximately 83% are seen a single time; less than 1.3% belongs to the top ten. Every patient had mismatch repair deficiency by PCR or immunohistochemistry. The sample was PBMCs, taken roughly 40 weeks after starting pembrolizumab. This sequence was found in an adult with mismatch repair-deficient cancer. The chain links TRBV19 to TRBJ2-6; 7 bases map to TRBD1. The DNA of the CDR3 is TGTGCCAGTAGTTTGGACAGGTCTGGGGCCAACGTCCTGACTTTC. This translates into CASSLDRSGANVLTF.